This T cell receptor beta chain emerged from a study of OX40 agonist ivuxolimab in advanced cancers. Across the whole study: Patients were dosed with the agonistic anti-OX40 (CD134) antibody ivuxolimab. Of mixed ages from about 23 to 90 and averaging about 56 years, the group was roughly 83% male. Having had anti-PD-1, anti-PD-L1 or anti-CTLA-4 therapy before was allowed, and roughly 40% had some.

The CDR3 contains 14 residues. Deletions cut 0 bases from V and 1 base from J, with 6 bases between. CDR1 MNHEY and CDR2 SVGAGI come from the germline V gene. Sequenced by immunoSEQ multiplex PCR; TCRdb stores in-frame clones only, minus some. The table has around 76,000 clones, roughly 94% seen once; the top ten hold around 20%. The source of this sequence is an adult with an advanced solid tumor such as melanoma, head and neck, liver or kidney cancer. The sequences come from CD4+ or CD8+ T cells sorted from blood, collected in a trial of the OX40 agonist ivuxolimab. This chain uses TRBV6-5 with TRBJ1-1; D gene unclear. Here the CDR3 reads CASSYSKGNTEAFF. The CDR3 nucleotides read TGTGCCAGCAGTTACTCGAAGGGGAACACTGAAGCTTTCTTT.